These 25 T cell receptor beta chains originate from one sample sequenced in a study of PD-1 blockade in classical Hodgkin lymphoma. Sequencing used immunoSEQ multiplex PCR; TCRdb keeps in-frame clones, though not all of them. The sample has roughly 48,000 clones, about nine tenths seen once. Time point denoted: cycle 4 day 1 (C4D1), after 6 weeks of nivolumab. In every patient, relapse followed autologous stem cell transplantation, while exposure to brentuximab vedotin differed. The source was peripheral blood mononuclear cells (PBMCs), collected before the fourth cycle of nivolumab. The receptors stem from a human donor with classical Hodgkin lymphoma.

The chain recombines TRBV7-3 with TRBJ2-6; a weak D match, TRBD1 (5 bases). Looked up from germline, CDR1 is SGHTA and CDR2 is FQGTGA. The CDR3 is made up of 15 amino acids. Trimming took off 5 bases at V and 4 bases at J, with 12 bases between the two ends. The CDR3 loop is CASSPGIWGANVLTF. DNA of the CDR3: TGTGCCAGCAGCCCAGGGATTTGGGGGGCCAACGTCCTGACTTTC.

The V gene is TRBV27, the J gene TRBJ2-7; D could derive from TRBD1 or TRBD2 (6 bases each). Per the germline V gene, CDR1 is MNHEY and CDR2 is SMNVEV (reference sequence). This CDR3 contains 14 residues. Trimming removed 3 bases from V and 4 bases from J, with 13 bases in between. The CDR3 sequence is CASSFKGGRYEQYF. The DNA for the CDR3 is TGTGCCAGCAGTTTCAAGGGGGGTAGATACGAGCAGTACTTC.

V and J are TRBV7-2 and TRBJ2-3; D is possibly TRBD2 (6 bases). CDR1 and CDR2 (germline): SGHTA, FQGNSA. The CDR3 has 15 amino acids. The germline V and J ends were trimmed by 7 bases and 2 bases, with 16 bases remaining between them. CDR3 nucleotide sequence: TGTGCCAGCACCCAACGCGGGGCCCTCACAGATACGCAGTATTTT. This codes for CASTQRGALTDTQYF.

V is TRBV4-2 and J is TRBJ2-1; D is uncertain. Trimming left V 2 bases short and J 5 bases short, with 10 bases between. Germline values: CDR1 LGHNA, CDR2 YNFKEQ. The CDR3 loop spans 14 amino acids. The CDR3 bases are TGTGCCAGCAGCCAAAGGTCGCCCCACAATGAGCAGTTCTTC. Translation: CASSQRSPHNEQFF.

The rearrangement uses TRBV7-9 and TRBJ1-4; tentatively, D is TRBD1 (6 bases). This CDR3 spans 14 amino acids. Germline V gene data show CDR1 as SEHNR and CDR2 as FQNEAQ (reference sequence). V dropped 4 bases and J dropped 7 bases, with 13 bases sitting between them. This CDR3 reads CASSSGVYGEKLFF. CDR3 bases: TGTGCCAGCAGCTCAGGGGTTTATGGTGAAAAACTGTTTTTT.

This rearrangement joins TRBV11-3 to TRBJ1-6, with D uncertain. The V and J ends lost 8 bases and 0 bases respectively, with 17 bases between them. This CDR3 contains 17 residues. Per the germline V gene, CDR1 is SGHNT and CDR2 is YENEEA. The CDR3 sequence is CASPDPVAPSYNSPLHF. DNA for the CDR3: TGTGCCAGCCCTGACCCGGTGGCTCCCTCCTATAATTCACCCCTCCACTTT.

The J gene is TRBJ2-5, the V gene TRBV19, with TRBD2 identical over 9 bases. V gave up 4 bases and J gave up 2 bases; unmatched junction bases: 8. The germline V gene encodes CDR1 LNHDA and CDR2 SQIVND (reference sequence). The CDR3 runs to 16 residues. CDR3 residues: CASSNPRLAGQETQYF. Here the CDR3 DNA reads TGTGCCAGTAGTAACCCCCGGCTAGCGGGGCAAGAGACCCAGTACTTC.

CDR3 in DNA: TGTGCCAGCAGTCCGCAGCTAGGGGGGACCGGGGAGCTGTTTTTT. Translated: CASSPQLGGTGELFF. The chain is built from TRBV27 and TRBJ2-2, with D possibly being TRBD1 or TRBD2 (6 bases each). V lost 5 bases and J 5 bases, leaving 15 bases between the germline ends. The CDR3 extends over 15 amino acids. CDR1 and CDR2 (germline): MNHEY, SMNVEV (reference sequence).

V is TRBV10-3 and J is TRBJ2-7; no clear D gene. CDR3 length equals 13 residues. Germline V gene lookup returns CDR1 ENHRY and CDR2 SYGVKD. Trimming took 5 bases from V and 2 from J, leaving 10 bases between them. CDR3 in amino acids: CAISSTAPYEQYF. Written as DNA, the CDR3 is TGTGCCATCAGTAGTACAGCTCCCTACGAGCAGTACTTC.

The chain has TRBV5-1 and TRBJ1-6; D gene uncertain. Germline CDR1 reads SGHRS; CDR2 reads YFSETQ. V was trimmed by 3 bases and J by 6 bases, leaving 7 bases between them. This CDR3 contains 13 residues. For the CDR3, the DNA is TGCGCCAGCAGCTGGGATTTTAATTCACCCCTCCACTTT. Translating gives CASSWDFNSPLHF.

This chain connects TRBV4-2 to TRBJ1-4, with 7 bases identical to TRBD1. The junction had 10 bases not matched to a gene; V was cut back by 7 bases and J by 2 bases. The CDR3 consists of 16 residues. Germline-derived CDR1 and CDR2 are LGHNA and YNFKEQ. CDR3 in amino acids: CASTPSGGATNEKLFF. As DNA, the CDR3 is TGTGCCAGCACCCCATCAGGGGGTGCTACTAATGAAAAACTGTTTTTT.

The V gene is TRBV13, the J gene TRBJ2-7; TRBD2 agrees at 10 bases. The CDR3 totals 15 residues. J gave up 4 bases and V 7 bases, and 10 bases lay outside the gene matches. The V gene's germline CDR1 is PRHDT and CDR2 FYEKMQ (reference sequence). CDR3 in amino acids: CASTSYSGGVYEQYF. CDR3 nucleotide sequence: TGTGCCAGCACCTCTTACAGCGGGGGGGTATACGAGCAGTACTTC.

V usage is TRBV27 and J usage is TRBJ1-1; the D gene is possibly TRBD1 (5 bases). The V end was cut by 5 bases, the J end by 8 bases, with 12 bases between. The CDR3 contains 12 residues. From germline, CDR1 is MNHEY and CDR2 SMNVEV (reference sequence). This chain's CDR3 is CASSTFGGEAFF. In DNA, the CDR3 is TGTGCCAGCAGTACATTCGGGGGGGAAGCTTTCTTT.

This clone was counted once. The V and J genes are TRBV10-3 and TRBJ1-2; 7 nucleotides agree with TRBD1. The CDR3 extends over 14 amino acids. Germline-derived CDR1 and CDR2 are ENHRY and SYGVKD. The trim removed 3 bases at V and 8 bases at J, leaving 9 bases unmatched. The CDR3 sequence is CAISEDTGAGGYTF. CDR3 DNA sequence: TGTGCCATCAGTGAAGATACAGGGGCGGGGGGCTACACCTTC.

The gene calls are TRBV5-1 and TRBJ2-7; D is unclear. This CDR3 is built from 15 residues. Germline V CDR1 and CDR2: SGHRS, YFSETQ. The V gene lost 0 bases and the J gene lost 0 bases, with 10 bases spanning the gap. CDR3 sequence reads: CASSLASASSYEQYF. The CDR3 bases are TGCGCCAGCAGCTTGGCATCGGCCTCCTCCTACGAGCAGTACTTC.

The rearrangement uses TRBV27 and TRBJ2-2; unclear D gene. V was clipped by 6 bases and J by 5 bases, with 13 bases between them. The germline gives CDR1 MNHEY, CDR2 SMNVEV (reference sequence). The CDR3 consists of 14 residues. CDR3 DNA sequence: TGTGCCAGCAGACCCCAAAGTCGTACCGGGGAGCTGTTTTTT. This encodes CASRPQSRTGELFF.

The rearrangement joins TRBV2 to TRBJ2-5, with 9 bases fitting TRBD1. This CDR3 has 15 residues. CDR1 is SNHLY and CDR2 is FYNNEI in the germline V gene. With V trimmed by 6 bases and J by 3 bases, 8 bases remained unmatched. The CDR3 is CASRPGQGLEETQYF. Here the CDR3 DNA reads TGTGCCAGCAGGCCGGGACAGGGTCTTGAAGAGACCCAGTACTTC.

This chain connects TRBV4-1 to TRBJ2-7; weak D call: TRBD2 (6 bases). The germline V and J ends were trimmed by 3 bases and 3 bases, with 12 bases remaining between them. Germline V lookup: CDR1 MGHRA, CDR2 YSYEKL. This CDR3 has 14 amino acids. CDR3 DNA sequence: TGCGCCAGCAGCCACCGGGGGAAAAACTACGAGCAGTACTTC. It encodes CASSHRGKNYEQYF.

This chain joins TRBV28 and TRBJ2-7; D call uncertain. From germline, CDR1 is MDHEN and CDR2 SYDVKM. Trimming left V 6 bases short and J 3 bases short, with 15 bases between. The CDR3 loop spans 14 amino acids. CDR3 bases: TGTGCCAGCAGGGCGGACGGAGCGAGCTACGAGCAGTACTTC. Protein: CASRADGASYEQYF.

The sample holds one count of this clone. The rearrangement joins TRBV27 to TRBJ2-5, with D perhaps TRBD1 or TRBD2 (5 bases each). This CDR3 spans 14 amino acids. V lost 1 base and J lost 1, with 7 bases in between. Germline loops: CDR1 MNHEY, CDR2 SMNVEV (reference sequence). CDR3 loop: CASSLFGGQETQYF. The DNA for the CDR3 is TGTGCCAGCAGTTTATTTGGGGGCCAAGAGACCCAGTACTTC.

The chain recombines TRBV29-1 with TRBJ2-5; D gene unclear. CDR3 length equals 12 residues. Deletions cut 5 bases from V and 5 bases from J, with 12 bases between. CDR1 and CDR2 (germline): SQVTM, ANQGSEA. CDR3 nucleotides: TGCAGCGTTAAACGGCCTAGTGAGACCCAGTACTTC. This encodes CSVKRPSETQYF.

With regard to this clone: The junction differs from germline at one of its ends, possibly a read error. The rearrangement joins TRBV6-4 to TRBJ2-2; 14 bases are a match to TRBD2. The CDR3 length is 15 residues. Per germline, CDR1 MRHNA and CDR2 SNTAGT. CDR3 loop: CAGSVGTSGSGELFF. CDR3 DNA: TGTGCCGGCAGTGTCGGGACTAGCGGGAGTGGGGAGCTGTTTTTT.

The V and J genes are TRBV6-6 and TRBJ1-2, with a possible D match to TRBD1 (5 bases). The CDR3 sequence is 12 residues long. Trimming removed 3 bases from V and 10 bases from J, with 12 bases in between. Germline assignment: CDR1 MNHNY and CDR2 SVGAGI (reference sequence). CDR3 sequence reads: CASSYQQEAYTF. CDR3 DNA sequence: TGTGCCAGCAGTTATCAACAGGAGGCCTACACCTTC.

The rearrangement joins TRBV4-1 to TRBJ2-3; the match to TRBD1 covers 12 bases. Germline CDR1 and CDR2: MGHRA and YSYEKL. The ends lost 5 bases at V and 4 bases at J; junction bases unmatched: 13. CDR3 length: 18 residues. The CDR3 sequence is CASSFVFSGTGGPDTQYF. The DNA of the CDR3 is TGCGCCAGCAGCTTCGTATTTTCCGGGACAGGGGGCCCAGATACGCAGTATTTT.

V and J are TRBV5-1 and TRBJ1-1, with 7 positions matching TRBD1. Trimming cost V 4 bases and J 0 bases; bases outside gene matches: 6. The length of the CDR3 is 15 residues. Germline V lookup: CDR1 SGHRS, CDR2 YFSETQ. The CDR3 reads CASSTGQALNTEAFF. CDR3 in DNA: TGCGCCAGCAGCACCGGACAGGCCCTGAACACTGAAGCTTTCTTT.